Below, 25 T cell receptor beta chains from the same sample are listed, as sequenced in a study of blood T cell repertoires in COVID-19. Produced via immunoSEQ multiplex PCR; TCRdb's table is partial and in-frame only. Of roughly 150,000 clones in the sample, roughly 84% were seen once. Sequenced material: PBMCs or T cells enriched from blood (not recorded which). These receptors were taken from a man between 65 and 79 years old who had been exposed to COVID-19.

The V gene is TRBV27, the J gene TRBJ1-2; 7 nucleotides match TRBD1. This CDR3 is 17 amino acids long. Unmatched junction bases numbered 17, after V lost 2 bases and J lost 8 bases. CDR1 is MNHEY and CDR2 is SMNVEV in the germline V gene (reference sequence). This CDR3 reads CASSLTGAAGPHGGYTF. CDR3 in DNA: TGTGCCAGCAGTTTAACAGGGGCGGCAGGGCCGCACGGCGGCTACACCTTC.

The gene calls are TRBV7-9 and TRBJ1-1; weak D call: TRBD1 (6 bases). The V and J ends lost 6 bases and 6 bases respectively, with 17 bases between them. From germline, CDR1 is SEHNR and CDR2 FQNEAQ (reference sequence). The CDR3 totals 14 residues. The CDR3 DNA is TGTGCCAGCAGTCAGGGGATCTCGGAGGCTGAAGCTTTCTTT. This gives the protein CASSQGISEAEAFF.

The chain has TRBV15 and TRBJ1-4; tentatively, D is TRBD1 (5 bases). The CDR3 spans 14 residues. Trimming took 8 bases from V and 2 from J, leaving 12 bases between them. Per the germline V gene, CDR1 is LNHNV and CDR2 is YYDKDF (reference sequence). CDR3 sequence: CATRGGFTNEKLFF. DNA for the CDR3: TGTGCCACCCGGGGGGGTTTCACTAATGAAAAACTGTTTTTT.

The chain employs TRBV30 and TRBJ1-2, with 12 nucleotides matching TRBD1. The CDR3 extends over 15 amino acids. The V segment lost 2 bases and the J segment 7 bases; nucleotides outside the gene matches: 8. Germline assignment: CDR1 GTSNPN and CDR2 SVGIG (reference sequence). CDR3 region: CAWSSWGQGASGYTF. CDR3 bases: TGTGCCTGGAGTTCCTGGGGACAGGGGGCAAGTGGCTACACCTTC.

V usage is TRBV19 and J usage is TRBJ1-2; TRBD1 matches at 12 bases. The CDR3 has 17 amino acids. J was trimmed by 1 base and V by 5 bases; bases with no gene match: 8. Germline V gene sequence: CDR1 LNHDA, CDR2 SQIVND (reference sequence). CDR3 in amino acids: CASSWGQGAGGNYGYTF. The CDR3 region has the DNA TGTGCCAGTAGTTGGGGACAGGGGGCCGGGGGTAACTATGGCTACACCTTC. The variable domain in full, completed from reference TRBV19 and TRBJ1-2, reads DGGITQSPKYLFRKEGQNVTLSCEQNLNHDAMYWYRQDPGQGLRLIYYSQIVNDFQKGDIAEGYSVSREKKESFPLTVTSAQKNPTAFYLCASSWGQGAGGNYGYTFGSGTRLTVV.

The count of this clone is one. The rearrangement uses TRBV11-2 and TRBJ1-5; no firm D call. V dropped 0 bases and J dropped 1 base, with 10 bases sitting between them. Germline CDR1 reads SGHAT; CDR2 reads FQNNGV. The CDR3 covers 16 residues. The DNA for the CDR3 is TGTGCCAGCAGCTTAGATGAGGGCCGGAGCAATCAGCCCCAGCATTTT. Its protein is CASSLDEGRSNQPQHF.

The V call is TRBV10-3, the J call TRBJ2-5; D ambiguous. V lost 0 bases, J lost 5 bases, and 4 bases lay in between. The germline gives CDR1 ENHRY, CDR2 SYGVKD. The CDR3 is made up of 12 amino acids. The CDR3 loop reads CAISESEETQYF. The DNA for the CDR3 is TGTGCCATCAGTGAGTCCGAGGAGACCCAGTACTTC.

CDR3 coding DNA: TGTGCCAGCAGGTCCGGGACAGGGGGGCTGAACACTGAAGCTTTCTTT. Translating gives CASRSGTGGLNTEAFF. V is TRBV28 and J is TRBJ1-1; 11 bases are a match to TRBD1. The CDR3 consists of 16 residues. Germline CDR1 reads MDHEN; CDR2 reads SYDVKM. Unmatched junction bases numbered 6, after V lost 6 bases and J lost 0 bases.

The chain uses TRBV6-2 or TRBV6-3 and TRBJ2-7; 8 bases match TRBD1. J was trimmed by 1 base and V by 7 bases; bases with no gene match: 9. CDR1 and CDR2 from the germline V gene are MNHEY and SVGEGT. The CDR3 extends over 15 amino acids. Here the CDR3 reads CASIPMTGASYEQYF. Here the CDR3 DNA reads TGTGCCAGCATCCCCATGACAGGGGCGTCCTACGAGCAGTACTTC.

The V gene is TRBV19, the J gene TRBJ1-2; TRBD1 matches 7 bases. Germline-derived CDR1 and CDR2 are LNHDA and SQIVND (reference sequence). The CDR3 totals 13 residues. J gave up 6 bases and V 6 bases, and 7 bases lay outside the gene matches. The CDR3 spells CASRRQGHHGYTF. CDR3 DNA sequence: TGTGCCAGTAGACGACAGGGCCACCATGGCTACACCTTC. The whole variable domain, filled in from reference TRBV19 and TRBJ1-2, reads DGGITQSPKYLFRKEGQNVTLSCEQNLNHDAMYWYRQDPGQGLRLIYYSQIVNDFQKGDIAEGYSVSREKKESFPLTVTSAQKNPTAFYLCASRRQGHHGYTFGSGTRLTVV.

The chain employs TRBV7-2 and TRBJ1-2; D may be TRBD1 (6 bases). The germline V gene encodes CDR1 SGHTA and CDR2 FQGNSA. Trimming shortened V by 5 bases and J by 7 bases, and 14 bases separated the two germline ends. The CDR3 has 13 residues. The CDR3 DNA follows: TGTGCCAGCAGCCCTCTACAGGGATTTGGCTACACCTTC. Encoded protein: CASSPLQGFGYTF.

V and J are TRBV19 and TRBJ2-7; D gene unclear. This CDR3 is 14 amino acids long. V gave up 5 bases and J gave up 1 base, with 12 bases separating them. The germline gives CDR1 LNHDA, CDR2 SQIVND (reference sequence). Here the CDR3 reads CASSPRLMSYEQYF. In DNA form, the CDR3 reads TGTGCCAGTAGTCCTCGACTCATGTCCTACGAGCAGTACTTC.

As to this clone: One junction end disagrees with the germline gene, perhaps due to a read error. The J gene is TRBJ1-6, the V gene TRBV7-2, with 12 positions matching TRBD1. Germline CDR1 and CDR2: SGHTA and FQGNSA. This CDR3 has 17 residues. The CDR3 nucleotides are TGTGCCAGCACCTTACCAAACCGGGACAGGGGGCACTCACCCCTCCACTTT. It yields the protein CASTLPNRDRGHSPLHF.

The chain links TRBV6-2 or TRBV6-3 to TRBJ2-1; TRBD1 agrees at 7 bases. The germline V gene has CDR1 MNHEY and CDR2 SVGEGT. The ends lost 4 bases at V and 8 bases at J; junction bases unmatched: 11. This CDR3 spans 15 amino acids. This CDR3 is CASSWGFGTVHEQFF. In DNA, the CDR3 is TGTGCCAGCAGTTGGGGATTTGGGACAGTCCATGAGCAGTTCTTC.

The rearrangement links TRBV18 to TRBJ2-3, with TRBD2 matching 11 bases. This CDR3 region has 17 residues. J gave up 4 bases and V 2 bases, and 8 bases lay outside the gene matches. Germline CDR1 is KGHSH and CDR2 is LQKENI. In DNA, the CDR3 is TGTGCCAGCTCACCAACCCCTACTAGCGGGGGCTCAGATACGCAGTATTTT. Amino acids: CASSPTPTSGGSDTQYF.

The rearrangement uses TRBV2 and TRBJ2-7; TRBD2 might be the D (6 bases). CDR3 length: 17 residues. In germline, CDR1 is SNHLY, CDR2 FYNNEI. V was trimmed by 8 bases and J by 7 bases, leaving 30 bases between them. CDR3 in DNA: TGTGCCAGCGAGGGAGTGGTAGCGGAGCTACGAGGCAGGGAGCAGTACTTC. Translation: CASEGVVAELRGREQYF. Full variable domain (outside the CDR3, taken from reference TRBV2 and TRBJ2-7): EPEVTQTPSHQVTQMGQEVILRCVPISNHLYFYWYRQILGQKVEFLVSFYNNEISEKSEIFDDQFSVERPDGSNFTLKIRSTKLEDSAMYFCASEGVVAELRGREQYFGPGTRLTVT.

This chain links TRBV19 with TRBJ1-2, with a tentative D call TRBD1 (5 bases). The V end lost 6 bases, the J end lost 0 bases, and 17 bases lay between the germline ends. From germline, CDR1 is LNHDA and CDR2 SQIVND (reference sequence). The CDR3 extends over 16 amino acids. The CDR3 nucleotides are TGTGCCAGTAGGCGGGACGCTGCCTCGGCTAACTATGGCTACACCTTC. This translates into CASRRDAASANYGYTF.

This clone was detected only once. This chain links TRBV19 with TRBJ2-4; TRBD1 aligns across 7 bases. This CDR3 contains 11 residues. Losses at the gene ends were 5 bases for V and 11 bases for J; bases not matched to a gene: 3. Germline CDR1 and CDR2: LNHDA and SQIVND (reference sequence). Here the CDR3 reads CASSLTGVQYF. The CDR3 DNA is TGTGCCAGTAGTCTTACAGGGGTTCAGTACTTC.

The count of this clone is one. The chain has TRBV6-5 and TRBJ2-3; maybe TRBD2 (5 bases). The CDR3 is 16 amino acids. In germline, CDR1 is MNHEY, CDR2 SVGAGI. Trimming removed 0 bases from V and 1 base from J, with 11 bases in between. CDR3 in DNA: TGTGCCAGCAGTTACTCGGGTAGCGCCCGCACAGATACGCAGTATTTT. It specifies CASSYSGSARTDTQYF.

This clone has just one count. The J gene is TRBJ1-1, the V gene TRBV7-9; D remains ambiguous. V shed 5 bases and J shed 3 bases, with 13 bases lying between them. This CDR3 has 14 residues. Per germline, CDR1 SEHNR and CDR2 FQNEAQ (reference sequence). CDR3 sequence reads: CASSPLGRYTEAFF. The CDR3 bases are TGTGCCAGCAGCCCCCTCGGGAGATACACTGAAGCTTTCTTT.

This rearrangement joins TRBV6-9 to TRBJ1-1; D is uncertain. The CDR3 is 14 residues long. In germline, CDR1 is MNHGY, CDR2 SVAAGI. Trimming pared 4 bases from V and 1 base from J, leaving 10 bases between. In nucleotides, the CDR3 is TGTGCCAGCAGTTGGGAGGGAGGGAACACTGAAGCTTTCTTT. Translated: CASSWEGGNTEAFF.

The chain couples TRBV30 to TRBJ1-6, with 7 bases matching TRBD1. The CDR3 sequence is 14 residues long. The germline V gene has CDR1 GTSNPN and CDR2 SVGIG (reference sequence). V was pared by 6 bases and J by 6 bases, with 8 bases of the junction left unmatched. CDR3 loop: CACPGRTGNSPLHF. CDR3 coding DNA: TGTGCCTGCCCGGGGCGGACAGGTAATTCACCCCTCCACTTT.

The rearrangement uses TRBV7-9 and TRBJ2-7; 7 bases fit TRBD1. Germline values: CDR1 SEHNR, CDR2 FQNEAQ (reference sequence). The CDR3 loop spans 14 amino acids. Trimming at V came to 4 bases and at J to 4 bases, leaving 7 bases not matched to a gene. Written as DNA, the CDR3 is TGTGCCAGCAGCTCCCGACAGGGTGGGTACGAGCAGTACTTC. Translating gives CASSSRQGGYEQYF. Variable domain in full (rest from reference TRBV7-9 and TRBJ2-7): DTGVSQNPRHKITKRGQNVTFRCDPISEHNRLYWYRQTLGQGPEFLTYFQNEAQLEKSRLLSDRFSAERPKGSFSTLEIQRTEQGDSAMYLCASSSRQGGYEQYFGPGTRLTVT.

J is TRBJ2-3 and V is TRBV4-1; D may be TRBD1 (8 bases). The V gene's germline CDR1 is MGHRA and CDR2 YSYEKL. Trimming took off 0 bases at V and 9 bases at J, with 16 bases between the two ends. This CDR3 contains 15 residues. The CDR3 region has the DNA TGCGCCAGCAGCCAAGAAGGGGGGGGGACAGGAACGCAGTATTTT. Its protein is CASSQEGGGTGTQYF.

The chain uses TRBV6-5 and TRBJ1-1; D is unclear. The CDR3 is made up of 13 amino acids. With 7 bases removed from V and 7 bases from J, the gap between germline ends came to 16 bases. CDR1 is MNHEY, CDR2 SVGAGI, per germline. CDR3 sequence: CASTIYPGGEAFF. CDR3 coding DNA: TGTGCCAGCACCATCTACCCCGGCGGTGAAGCTTTCTTT.